The 28 T cell receptor beta chains below come from one sample, sequenced in a study of T-cell reconstitution after alpha-beta-depleted transplantation in children. A library of TCRbeta sequences, prepared with unique molecular identifiers, was generated. From the PCR reads, TCRdb called clonotypes with MiXCR, one entry per CDR3 protein. The sample has approximately 510,000 distinct CDR3 sequences, around 20% seen once. The source material was PBMCs from the stem cell graft donor, sampled from the stem cell graft. These receptors originate from a human donor who donated a stem cell graft to a child with acute lymphoblastic leukemia.

The chain couples TRBV12-5 to TRBJ2-3, with D possibly matching TRBD1 (5 bases). Trimming cost V 7 bases and J 2 bases, with 22 bases left between them. This CDR3 has 17 amino acids. CDR1 and CDR2 (germline): LGHNT, FRNRAP. The CDR3 region is CASALRQWVFPTDTQYF. DNA for the CDR3: TGTGCTAGTGCCCTTCGACAGTGGGTCTTCCCCACAGATACGCAGTATTTT.

This clonotype was detected only a few times. J is TRBJ1-2 and V is TRBV6-1; 7 bases line up with TRBD1. CDR1 and CDR2 (germline): MNHNS, SASEGT. There are 13 residues in the CDR3. V shed 6 bases, J shed 5 bases, and the junction held 6 bases outside the gene matches. Written as DNA, the CDR3 is TGTGCCAGCAGCACAGGGGAAGGGTATGGCTACACCTTC. Translating it yields CASSTGEGYGYTF.

The chain links TRBV5-6 to TRBJ2-7, with D perhaps matching TRBD1 or TRBD2 (6 bases each). The germline V and J ends were trimmed by 1 base and 4 bases, with 15 bases remaining between them. The V gene's germline CDR1 is SGHDT and CDR2 YYEEEE. CDR3 length equals 15 residues. The CDR3 DNA is TGTGCCAGCAGCTTGTGGGGGGCGACAGAATACGAGCAGTACTTC. This gives the protein CASSLWGATEYEQYF.

This clonotype was seen a few times. The chain uses TRBV20-1 and TRBJ2-7; D is ambiguous. Germline V CDR1 and CDR2: DFQATT, SNEGSKA (reference sequence). The CDR3 is 10 amino acids. V lost 5 bases and J 3 bases, leaving 5 bases between the germline ends. This CDR3 reads CSAGIYEQYF. In DNA form, the CDR3 reads TGCAGTGCTGGGATCTACGAGCAGTACTTC.

The genes are TRBV7-6 and TRBJ2-1; D ambiguous. This CDR3 has 16 amino acids. Germline V gene sequence: CDR1 SGHVS, CDR2 FNYEAQ. The ends were cut back, 0 bases at V and 0 bases at J, with 9 bases in the middle. The CDR3 DNA reads TGTGCCAGCAGCTTAGCTGGTCACCCCTCCTACAATGAGCAGTTCTTC. It is translated as CASSLAGHPSYNEQFF.

The V gene is TRBV3-1, the J gene TRBJ2-5; no definite D call. This CDR3 has 14 amino acids. The V end was cut by 8 bases, the J end by 1 base, with 14 bases between. The germline gives CDR1 LGHDT, CDR2 YNNKEL (reference sequence). The CDR3 protein is CASRSRASQETQYF. DNA for the CDR3: TGTGCCAGCCGGAGCCGGGCATCCCAAGAGACCCAGTACTTC.

This chain links TRBV5-1 with TRBJ2-7, with D possibly being TRBD2 (5 bases). The ends were cut back, 4 bases at V and 2 bases at J, with 13 bases in the middle. There are 14 residues in the CDR3. The germline CDR1 and CDR2 sequences are SGHRS and YFSETQ. CDR3 nucleotide sequence: TGCGCCAGCAGCACCTGGACGGGGACCTACGAGCAGTACTTC. Its translation: CASSTWTGTYEQYF. The entire variable domain, with the rest obtained from reference TRBV5-1 and TRBJ2-7, is as follows: KAGVTQTPRYLIKTRGQQVTLSCSPISGHRSVSWYQQTPGQGLQFLFEYFSETQRNKGNFPGRFSGRQFSNSRSEMNVSTLELGDSALYLCASSTWTGTYEQYFGPGTRLTVT.

The CDR3 nucleotides read TGTGCCAGCAGCGGCCTAGCGGGAGCCTCCGGGCAGTTCTTC. It translates to CASSGLAGASGQFF. The V call is TRBV9, the J call TRBJ2-1; 10 positions match TRBD2. With V trimmed by 3 bases and J by 12 bases, 9 bases remained unmatched. CDR1 SGDLS and CDR2 YYNGEE come from the germline V gene. The CDR3 loop spans 14 amino acids.

This clonotype has just a few counts. The chain is built from TRBV5-1 and TRBJ1-2; D not certain. The V gene lost 10 bases and the J gene lost 4 bases, with 20 bases spanning the gap. Germline V gives CDR1 SGHRS, CDR2 YFSETQ. The CDR3 extends over 14 amino acids. CDR3 loop: CAAKWTATFYGYTF. The DNA of the CDR3 is TGCGCCGCGAAATGGACCGCGACCTTCTATGGCTACACCTTC.

This clonotype was detected only a few times. In DNA, the CDR3 is TGTGCCAGCAGTTACGATGAGACTAGCGGGGCGAGCTCCTACAATGAGCAGTTCTTC. This encodes CASSYDETSGASSYNEQFF. This chain connects TRBV6-2 or TRBV6-3 to TRBJ2-1; the match to TRBD2 covers 11 bases. This CDR3 region has 19 residues. J lost 0 bases, V lost 2 bases, and 9 bases had no gene match. Germline lookup yields CDR1 MNHEY and CDR2 SVGEGT.

This chain links TRBV4-2 with TRBJ2-7; D may match TRBD1 or TRBD2 (5 bases each). Germline V gives CDR1 LGHNA, CDR2 YNFKEQ. The CDR3 length is 15 residues. V shed 0 bases and J shed 3 bases, with 12 bases lying between them. CDR3 coding DNA: TGTGCCAGCAGCCAAGAAGAGAGGGGCCTCTACGAGCAGTACTTC. Residues: CASSQEERGLYEQYF.

This clonotype was observed many times. The chain links TRBV24-1 to TRBJ1-1; D possibly corresponds to TRBD1 (5 bases). Germline values: CDR1 KGHDR, CDR2 SFDVKD. Trimming took 2 bases from V and 3 from J, leaving 6 bases between them. The CDR3 loop spans 13 amino acids. CDR3 sequence (DNA): TGTGCCACCAGTGATTCAGGGTACACTGAAGCTTTCTTT. Protein sequence: CATSDSGYTEAFF.

The chain recombines TRBV7-3 with TRBJ2-3; no clear D. Germline CDR1 and CDR2: SGHTA and FQGTGA. The CDR3 runs to 13 residues. With 5 bases removed from V and 7 bases from J, the gap between germline ends came to 13 bases. The CDR3 nucleotides are TGTGCCAGCAGCGGCGAGGTTAGCAATACGCAGTATTTT. Its protein is CASSGEVSNTQYF.

The V call is TRBV20-1, the J call TRBJ2-3; possible D gene TRBD2, 6 bases. V lost 3 bases and J 4 bases, leaving 11 bases between the germline ends. Germline V gene sequence: CDR1 DFQATT, CDR2 SNEGSKA (reference sequence). CDR3 length equals 13 residues. The CDR3 sequence: CSARGLWADTQYF. CDR3 bases: TGCAGTGCTAGGGGACTGTGGGCAGATACGCAGTATTTT.

The chain couples TRBV3-1 to TRBJ1-5; D is perhaps TRBD1 (5 bases). Germline loops: CDR1 LGHDT, CDR2 YNNKEL (reference sequence). V lost 1 base and J lost 7, with 14 bases in between. The CDR3 length is 15 residues. The CDR3 DNA reads as TGTGCCAGCAGCCAAGTCGGGGGGGGAAGCCAGCCCCAGCATTTT. Its translation: CASSQVGGGSQPQHF.

The chain employs TRBV5-1 and TRBJ1-2; no clear D gene. Germline values: CDR1 SGHRS, CDR2 YFSETQ. The CDR3 is 19 amino acids. V gave up 0 bases and J gave up 2 bases, with 23 bases separating them. CDR3 DNA sequence: TGCGCCAGCAGCTTGGGAGGCTTTGGCACAAGGGCAACAAACTATGGCTACACCTTC. Translating it yields CASSLGGFGTRATNYGYTF.

V gene TRBV20-1 combines with J gene TRBJ1-1, with 7 bases that match TRBD1. This CDR3 contains 15 residues. Germline CDR1 and CDR2: DFQATT and SNEGSKA (reference sequence). Losses at the gene ends were 1 base for V and 1 base for J; bases not matched to a gene: 6. The CDR3 DNA follows: TGCAGTGCTAGAGCTAGACAGGGTGGGAACACTGAAGCTTTCTTT. As protein: CSARARQGGNTEAFF.

This clonotype was observed a handful of times. This chain links TRBV15 with TRBJ1-4; TRBD1 aligns across 8 bases. After removal of 0 bases from V and 7 bases from J, the junction contained 4 bases not matched to a gene. The CDR3 contains 15 residues. Germline V gene data show CDR1 as LNHNV and CDR2 as YYDKDF (reference sequence). The CDR3 sequence is CATSRDRDRFEKLFF. CDR3 coding DNA: TGTGCCACCAGCAGAGATCGGGACAGGTTTGAAAAACTGTTTTTT.

The chain carries TRBV7-3 and TRBJ1-2; the match to TRBD1 covers 9 bases. The CDR3 totals 13 residues. The junction had 6 bases not matched to a gene; V was cut back by 5 bases and J by 8 bases. CDR1 SGHTA and CDR2 FQGTGA come from the germline V gene. CDR3 sequence reads: CASSPRTGDGYTF. The CDR3 DNA follows: TGTGCCAGCAGCCCCCGGACAGGGGACGGCTACACCTTC. Full variable domain (remainder filled in from reference TRBV7-3 and TRBJ1-2): GAGVSQTPSNKVTEKGKYVELRCDPISGHTALYWYRQSLGQGPEFLIYFQGTGAADDSGLPNDRFFAVRPEGSVSTLKIQRTERGDSAVYLCASSPRTGDGYTFGSGTRLTVV.

The J gene is TRBJ1-2, the V gene TRBV29-1; D ambiguous. V lost 7 bases to trimming and J lost 4 bases, with 16 bases between them. Germline values: CDR1 SQVTM, CDR2 ANQGSEA. The CDR3 has 13 residues. The CDR3: CSASTRTVYGYTF. The CDR3 DNA reads TGCAGCGCTTCAACCCGGACGGTCTATGGCTACACCTTC.

V and J are TRBV5-8 and TRBJ2-4; D unclear. The CDR3 sequence is 13 residues long. Germline CDR1 SGHTS, CDR2 YDEGEE. V was shortened by 1 base and J by 4 bases, with 6 bases between the two germline ends. This CDR3 reads CASSLLTKNIQYF. Here the CDR3 DNA reads TGTGCCAGCAGCTTGCTTACTAAAAACATTCAGTACTTC. The variable domain in full, completed from reference TRBV5-8 and TRBJ2-4, reads EAGVTQSPTHLIKTRGQQATLRCSPISGHTSVYWYQQALGLGLQFLLWYDEGEERNRGNFPPRFSGRQFPNYSSELNVNALELEDSALYLCASSLLTKNIQYFGAGTRLSVL.

V and J are TRBV5-1 and TRBJ2-5; TRBD2 matches at 8 bases. This CDR3 is built from 15 residues. Trimming cost V 0 bases and J 1 base; bases outside gene matches: 2. Germline-derived CDR1 and CDR2 are SGHRS and YFSETQ. The CDR3 is CASSLDGRAQETQYF. The CDR3 DNA reads as TGCGCCAGCAGCTTGGACGGGAGGGCCCAAGAGACCCAGTACTTC. Looking up the rest from reference TRBV5-1 and TRBJ2-5 gives the full variable domain: KAGVTQTPRYLIKTRGQQVTLSCSPISGHRSVSWYQQTPGQGLQFLFEYFSETQRNKGNFPGRFSGRQFSNSRSEMNVSTLELGDSALYLCASSLDGRAQETQYFGPGTRLLVL.

This clonotype showed up just a few times. The rearrangement uses TRBV24-1 and TRBJ1-2, with D unclear. V shed 9 bases and J shed 2 bases, with 6 bases lying between them. The CDR3 totals 11 residues. Germline assignment: CDR1 KGHDR and CDR2 SFDVKD. The CDR3 nucleotides are TGTGCCACCCTAGACAACTATGGCTACACCTTC. Translating it yields CATLDNYGYTF.

The chain joins TRBV29-1 to TRBJ2-2; 10 bases match TRBD1. Trimming at V came to 7 bases and at J to 4 bases, leaving 3 bases not matched to a gene. This CDR3 spans 13 amino acids. Germline V gene lookup returns CDR1 SQVTM and CDR2 ANQGSEA. CDR3 in DNA: TGCAGCGCACGGACAGGGGGCACCGGGGAGCTGTTTTTT. This translates into CSARTGGTGELFF.

The chain uses TRBV4-1 and TRBJ2-1, with D perhaps TRBD1 or TRBD2 (5 bases each). The V end was cut by 10 bases, the J end by 5 bases, with 15 bases between. Germline V gene data show CDR1 as MGHRA and CDR2 as YSYEKL. This CDR3 comprises 13 residues. The CDR3, as DNA: TGCGCCACCTCTACGGGGCCTAACAATGAGCAGTTCTTC. Its translation: CATSTGPNNEQFF.

The chain links TRBV19 to TRBJ2-7; 8 bases line up with TRBD1. The CDR3 runs to 15 residues. CDR1 is LNHDA, CDR2 SQIVND, per germline (reference sequence). V lost 6 bases and J lost 3; bases outside the gene matches: 10. DNA of the CDR3: TGTGCCAGTAGAAAATATTGGACAGGGAACTACGAGCAGTACTTC. It specifies CASRKYWTGNYEQYF.

V and J are TRBV29-1 and TRBJ2-1; possible D gene TRBD1, 6 bases. This CDR3 has 13 amino acids. V dropped 6 bases and J dropped 1 base, with 10 bases sitting between them. The germline V gene has CDR1 SQVTM and CDR2 ANQGSEA. Here the CDR3 DNA reads TGCAGCGTGACTACAGGGTCCTACAATGAGCAGTTCTTC. As protein: CSVTTGSYNEQFF.

This clonotype was observed a handful of times. The genes are TRBV6-5 and TRBJ1-2; D possibly corresponds to TRBD1 (5 bases). The CDR3 spans 14 residues. The V gene's germline CDR1 is MNHEY and CDR2 SVGAGI. Trimming removed 2 bases from V and 4 bases from J, with 11 bases in between. CDR3 loop: CASSYRGPTYGYTF. CDR3 nucleotides: TGTGCCAGCAGTTACAGGGGCCCGACCTATGGCTACACCTTC.